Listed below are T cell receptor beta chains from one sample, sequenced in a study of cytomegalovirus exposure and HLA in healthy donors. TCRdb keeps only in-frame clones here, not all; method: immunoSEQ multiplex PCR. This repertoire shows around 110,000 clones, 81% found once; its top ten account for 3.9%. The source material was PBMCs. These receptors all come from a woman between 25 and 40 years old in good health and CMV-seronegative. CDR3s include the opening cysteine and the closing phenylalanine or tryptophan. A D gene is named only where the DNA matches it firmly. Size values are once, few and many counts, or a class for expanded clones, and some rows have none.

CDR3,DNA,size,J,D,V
CASSLSVTALSLHF,TGTGCCAGCAGTTTATCGGTAACAGCCCTGTCCCTCCACTTT,NA,TRBJ1-6,NA,TRBV27
CAISAGTSGGEGYEQYF,TGTGCCATCAGTGCCGGGACTAGCGGGGGGGAGGGTTACGAGCAGTACTTC,NA,TRBJ2-7,TRBD2,TRBV10-3
CATSRDYSGNQPQHF,TGTGCCACCAGCAGAGACTATTCGGGGAATCAGCCCCAGCATTTT,NA,TRBJ1-5,NA,TRBV15
CASSRGLAGDPPYNEQFF,TGCGCCAGCAGCCGAGGACTAGCGGGAGACCCACCGTACAATGAGCAGTTCTTC,few,TRBJ2-1,TRBD2,TRBV4-3
CASSPSEGYPQHF,TGTGCCAGCAGTCCCTCCGAGGGCTACCCCCAGCATTTT,NA,TRBJ1-5,NA,TRBV7-2
CASSLTGGTGNTIYF,TGTGCCAGCAGCTTGACAGGGGGAACGGGAAACACCATATATTTT,NA,TRBJ1-3,TRBD1,TRBV11-2
CASSELDSLGDIQYF,TGTGCCAGCAGTGAGTTAGACAGTTTAGGGGACATTCAGTACTTC,once,TRBJ2-4,NA,TRBV25-1
CATSRDRRGSGNEQFF,TGTGCCACCAGCAGAGATCGGCGCGGGAGTGGAAATGAGCAGTTCTTC,once,TRBJ2-1,TRBD2,TRBV15
CASSVEPGQYTEAFF,TGTGCCAGCAGCGTAGAACCGGGACAGTACACTGAAGCTTTCTTT,NA,TRBJ1-1,TRBD1,TRBV9
CASTTGTHTGELFF,TGTGCCAGCACGACAGGGACCCACACCGGGGAGCTGTTTTTT,NA,TRBJ2-2,TRBD1,TRBV9
CASSPPGTSGSEQYF,TGTGCCAGCAGTCCCCCCGGGACTAGCGGGAGCGAGCAGTACTTC,once,TRBJ2-7,TRBD2,TRBV28
CAITSGQGRDTQYF,TGTGCCATCACCTCGGGACAGGGGAGAGATACGCAGTATTTT,NA,TRBJ2-3,TRBD1,TRBV10-3
CAWARVGEKLFF,TGTGCCTGGGCCAGGGTTGGGGAAAAACTGTTTTTT,NA,TRBJ1-4,NA,TRBV30
CASSLGMGREQYF,TGTGCCAGCAGCTTAGGTATGGGCCGCGAGCAGTACTTC,NA,TRBJ2-7,NA,TRBV7-2
CASSLGLAGVTETQYF,TGCGCCAGCAGCTTGGGACTAGCGGGAGTCACAGAGACCCAGTACTTC,NA,TRBJ2-5,TRBD2,TRBV5-1
CASSYSSGGQETQYF,TGTGCCAGCAGTTACTCTAGCGGGGGCCAAGAGACCCAGTACTTC,once,TRBJ2-5,TRBD2,TRBV6-5
CASSRTGGELFF,TGTGCCAGCAGCCGGACTGGGGGGGAGCTGTTTTTT,once,TRBJ2-2,NA,TRBV7-9
CATRVGGDSGANVLTF,TGTGCCACCAGGGTGGGGGGGGACTCTGGGGCCAACGTCCTGACTTTC,NA,TRBJ2-6,TRBD2,TRBV15
CASSSDLGQKEQYF,TGCGCCAGCAGCTCAGACCTCGGACAGAAGGAGCAGTACTTC,NA,TRBJ2-7,NA,TRBV5-1
CASSLGTVTGAGPNYGYTF,TGCGCCAGCAGCTTGGGTACAGTGACAGGGGCAGGACCAAACTATGGCTACACCTTC,NA,TRBJ1-2,TRBD1,TRBV5-1
CASSSNSYEQYF,TGTGCCAGCAGTTCCAACTCCTACGAGCAGTACTTC,NA,TRBJ2-7,NA,TRBV6-6
CASSLAGQGGNEKLFF,TGTGCCAGCAGCTTAGCGGGACAGGGTGGGAATGAAAAACTGTTTTTT,few,TRBJ1-4,TRBD1,TRBV7-9
CASSLRRELAGELFF,TGTGCCAGCAGCTTAAGGCGGGAGTTGGCCGGGGAGCTGTTTTTT,NA,TRBJ2-2,TRBD2,TRBV13
CASSWLGSGLTDTQYF,TGTGCCAGCAGTTGGTTGGGTAGCGGTCTCACAGATACGCAGTATTTT,NA,TRBJ2-3,NA,TRBV27
CASSLRDSLNEQFF,TGTGCCAGCAGCCTCCGGGACAGCTTAAATGAGCAGTTCTTC,once,TRBJ2-1,TRBD1,TRBV27
CASSQLADLNEQFF,TGCGCCAGCAGCCAGCTAGCGGATTTGAATGAGCAGTTCTTC,NA,TRBJ2-1,TRBD2,TRBV4-3
CASSSPGTSGRAGEQYF,TGTGCCAGCAGTTCCCCCGGGACTAGCGGGAGGGCCGGCGAGCAGTACTTC,NA,TRBJ2-7,TRBD2,TRBV28
CASSMNEGAIKETQYF,TGTGCCAGCAGCATGAATGAGGGGGCAATTAAAGAGACCCAGTACTTC,NA,TRBJ2-5,TRBD1,TRBV7-9
CASSLDRGHEQYF,TGTGCCAGCAGCTTAGACAGGGGACACGAGCAGTACTTC,NA,TRBJ2-7,NA,TRBV11-2
CASSSTGTGGYYGYTF,TGTGCCAGCAGTTCGACCGGGACAGGGGGGTACTATGGCTACACCTTC,NA,TRBJ1-2,TRBD1,TRBV27
CASSLAGEYEQYF,TGTGCCAGCAGCTTGGCAGGGGAGTACGAGCAGTACTTC,few,TRBJ2-7,NA,TRBV7-9
CASRATGYTF,TGTGCCAGCAGGGCAACCGGCTACACCTTC,once,TRBJ1-2,NA,TRBV6-1
CASREGGTEAFF,TGTGCCAGCCGGGAGGGAGGCACTGAAGCTTTCTTT,NA,TRBJ1-1,NA,TRBV27
CASSSSVAAFYGYTF,TGTGCCAGCAGCTCCTCAGTGGCGGCCTTCTATGGCTACACCTTC,NA,TRBJ1-2,NA,TRBV5-4
CASSSVTYEQYF,TGTGCCAGCAGTTCAGTAACCTACGAGCAGTACTTC,few,TRBJ2-7,NA,TRBV28
CASSRRGGSSYNEQFF,TGTGCCAGCAGCCGACGCGGAGGGAGCTCCTACAATGAGCAGTTCTTC,NA,TRBJ2-1,NA,TRBV11-2
CATGKGGTSGNTIYF,TGTGCCACCGGCAAGGGGGGGACCTCTGGAAACACCATATATTTT,NA,TRBJ1-3,NA,TRBV13
CASTPGGPHNEQFF,TGTGCCAGCACCCCCGGGGGACCCCACAATGAGCAGTTCTTC,NA,TRBJ2-1,NA,TRBV14
CASSSGYDGQETQYF,TGTGCCAGCAGCTCAGGTTATGATGGCCAAGAGACCCAGTACTTC,NA,TRBJ2-5,NA,TRBV7-9
CASSLAAAGGQGETQYF,TGTGCCAGCAGCTTAGCAGCGGCGGGAGGGCAGGGGGAGACCCAGTACTTC,NA,TRBJ2-5,TRBD2,TRBV11-3
CASRATSGTSYEQYF,TGTGCCAGCAGGGCCACTAGCGGGACCTCCTACGAGCAGTACTTC,NA,TRBJ2-7,TRBD2,TRBV6-1
CASSYFPGRQPQHF,TGTGCCAGCAGTTACTTCCCCGGGAGGCAGCCCCAGCATTTT,NA,TRBJ1-5,NA,TRBV6-6
CAWSPLASSYNEQFF,TGTGCCTGGAGTCCACTAGCGAGCTCCTACAATGAGCAGTTCTTC,NA,TRBJ2-1,TRBD2,TRBV30
CASSTSGSSTDTQYF,TGTGCCAGCAGTACTAGCGGGAGTTCGACAGATACGCAGTATTTT,NA,TRBJ2-3,TRBD2,TRBV28
CASSFRRSQETQYF,TGTGCCAGCAGCTTCCGGCGGTCCCAAGAGACCCAGTACTTC,NA,TRBJ2-5,NA,TRBV7-9
CASSMPPGYEQYF,TGTGCCAGTAGTATGCCACCGGGCTACGAGCAGTACTTC,NA,TRBJ2-7,NA,TRBV19
CASSPGGLDTYMRYEQYF,TGTGCCAGCAGTCCAGGGGGCCTAGACACCTATATGAGATACGAGCAGTACTTC,NA,TRBJ2-7,TRBD1,TRBV28
CASSLTSGSGSYEQYF,TGTGCCAGCAGCTTAACAAGCGGGAGTGGGTCCTACGAGCAGTACTTC,NA,TRBJ2-7,TRBD2,TRBV7-9
CASSSSGRAVADTQYF,TGTGCCAGCAGCTCTAGCGGGAGGGCCGTGGCAGATACGCAGTATTTT,NA,TRBJ2-3,TRBD2,TRBV7-6
CASRHTYNYGYTF,TGTGCCAGCAGACACACGTACAACTATGGCTACACCTTC,NA,TRBJ1-2,NA,TRBV6-1
CASSSQANYGYTF,TGTGCCAGCAGCTCACAAGCTAACTATGGCTACACCTTC,NA,TRBJ1-2,NA,TRBV7-2
CASTKRGNNQPQHF,TGTGCCAGCACCAAAAGGGGTAACAATCAGCCCCAGCATTTT,NA,TRBJ1-5,NA,TRBV7-2
CASSVASYPSRINNEQFF,TGTGCCAGCAGCGTAGCTAGTTATCCTAGTCGGATAAACAATGAGCAGTTCTTC,NA,TRBJ2-1,NA,TRBV9